Below are 26 T cell receptor beta chains sequenced from a single sample in a study of cytomegalovirus exposure and HLA in healthy donors. The PCR ran on 60 Vbeta and 13 Jbeta primers. The table came from immunoSEQ multiplex PCR; TCRdb's copy has only in-frame clones and leaves some out. The sample gives approximately 100,000 clones, over 70% of which show up once; about 4% is in the top ten. Sequenced: PBMCs. The receptors stem from a man aged 50 to 60 in good health and CMV-seropositive.

The chain recombines TRBV19 with TRBJ1-5; weak D call: TRBD1 (6 bases). This CDR3 has 19 amino acids. Germline-derived CDR1 and CDR2 are LNHDA and SQIVND (reference sequence). The ends were cut back, 6 bases at V and 7 bases at J, with 31 bases in the middle. The CDR3 protein is CASRGGGVVVGGRRQPQHF. The CDR3 bases are TGTGCCAGTAGGGGGGGAGGGGTTGTCGTAGGGGGTCGAAGACAGCCCCAGCATTTT.

The chain joins TRBV28 to TRBJ1-2; tentatively, D is TRBD1 (5 bases). The germline V gene has CDR1 MDHEN and CDR2 SYDVKM. CDR3 length: 14 amino acids. The ends were cut back, 3 bases at V and 5 bases at J, with 13 bases in the middle. The CDR3 DNA is TGTGCCAGCAGTTTGGCCAGGGTAAGGTATGGCTACACCTTC. Translation: CASSLARVRYGYTF.

The chain joins TRBV7-2 to TRBJ2-7, with a tentative D call TRBD2 (5 bases). CDR3 length: 15 amino acids. V was pared by 2 bases and J by 4 bases, with 15 bases between. Germline CDR1 SGHTA, CDR2 FQGNSA. The CDR3 sequence: CASSLIEGANYEQYF. The DNA of the CDR3 is TGTGCCAGCAGCTTAATCGAGGGAGCTAATTACGAGCAGTACTTC.

The chain carries TRBV30 and TRBJ2-3; D gene unclear. The CDR3 consists of 14 residues. Germline CDR1 and CDR2: GTSNPN and SVGIG (reference sequence). The ends were cut back, 0 bases at V and 0 bases at J, with 7 bases in the middle. The CDR3 here is CAWSVGLSTDTQYF. As DNA, the CDR3 is TGTGCCTGGAGTGTGGGCTTGAGCACAGATACGCAGTATTTT.

The chain recombines TRBV15 with TRBJ1-1; TRBD1 aligns across 12 bases. This CDR3 region has 18 residues. CDR1 and CDR2 (germline): LNHNV, YYDKDF (reference sequence). The V gene end was trimmed by 0 bases and the J gene end by 3 bases; junction bases not matched to a gene: 8. For the CDR3, the DNA is TGTGCCACCAGCAGAGATCTAGGGACAGGGGGCCGGTACACTGAAGCTTTCTTT. Protein sequence: CATSRDLGTGGRYTEAFF.

This clone was seen a single time. The rearrangement uses TRBV27 and TRBJ1-1; D is unclear. Germline values: CDR1 MNHEY, CDR2 SMNVEV (reference sequence). V was cut by 2 bases and J by 5 bases, with 9 bases left in between. The CDR3 is 13 residues long. The chain's CDR3 is CASSLPGRTEAFF. As DNA, the CDR3 is TGTGCCAGCAGTTTACCGGGGAGGACTGAAGCTTTCTTT.

The chain uses TRBV7-3 and TRBJ2-1; 8 bases match TRBD2. The germline CDR1 and CDR2 sequences are SGHTA and FQGTGA. The CDR3 length is 15 residues. Losses at the gene ends were 2 bases for V and 8 bases for J; bases not matched to a gene: 8. The CDR3 protein is CASSLALADVDEQFF. The CDR3, as DNA: TGTGCCAGCAGCTTAGCACTAGCGGATGTGGATGAGCAGTTCTTC.

The rearrangement links TRBV9 to TRBJ2-3; unclear D gene. Germline CDR1 reads SGDLS; CDR2 reads YYNGEE. The CDR3 is 16 residues long. V was clipped by 4 bases and J by 5 bases, with 20 bases between them. This chain's CDR3 is CASSPRGSTVGDTQYF. The CDR3 DNA reads TGTGCCAGCAGCCCACGTGGTTCGACTGTCGGAGATACGCAGTATTTT.

This rearrangement joins TRBV19 to TRBJ2-3; 8 nucleotides line up with TRBD1. CDR3 length: 15 amino acids. CDR1 is LNHDA, CDR2 SQIVND, per germline (reference sequence). J lost 2 bases, V lost 8 bases, and 9 bases had no gene match. In DNA form, the CDR3 reads TGTGCCAGTCAGAACAGGGGGGTGGACACAGATACGCAGTATTTT. Protein product: CASQNRGVDTDTQYF.

The rearrangement uses TRBV21-1 and TRBJ2-1; TRBD2, the table's D call, lacks a check against the DNA. TRBV21-1 is labeled a pseudogene. The CDR3 is 18 amino acids. The CDR3 nucleotides read TGTGCCAGCAGCAAAGCTCGCCTAGCGGGAGTTATCTACAATGAGCAGTTCTTC. Translated, it gives CASSKARLAGVIYNEQFF.

The chain carries TRBV6-5 and TRBJ2-7, with 7 bases identical to TRBD1. The V and J ends lost 2 bases and 5 bases, in that order; junction bases with no gene match: 6. The germline gives CDR1 MNHEY, CDR2 SVGAGI. The CDR3 totals 14 residues. DNA of the CDR3: TGTGCCAGCAGTTACAGACAGGGTCGAGACGAGCAGTACTTC. Residues: CASSYRQGRDEQYF.

On this clone itself: One end of the junction is discordant with germline, which a read error may explain. The chain couples TRBV6-1 to TRBJ2-7, with TRBD1 matching over 10 bases. This CDR3 spans 12 amino acids. Germline values: CDR1 MNHNS, CDR2 SASEGT. CDR3 coding DNA: TGTGCCAGCAGTGAAGGCCGGGACAGGGGTAACTTC. It is translated as CASSEGRDRGNF.

The J gene is TRBJ2-7, the V gene TRBV11-2, with no clear D. Deletions cut 8 bases from V and 2 bases from J, with 13 bases between. The CDR3 has 13 residues. Germline assignment: CDR1 SGHAT and CDR2 FQNNGV. CDR3 in amino acids: CASLDPATYEQYF. CDR3 in DNA: TGTGCCAGCCTAGACCCTGCAACCTACGAGCAGTACTTC.

This clone has more than one count but fewer than ten. The chain recombines TRBV7-2 with TRBJ1-2; the match to TRBD1 covers 8 bases. The CDR3 runs to 17 residues. V was pared by 1 base and J by 0 bases, with 7 bases of the junction left unmatched. CDR1 and CDR2 (germline): SGHTA, FQGNSA. The CDR3 region is CASSLGGGQAPNYGYTF. CDR3 nucleotide sequence: TGTGCCAGCAGCTTAGGAGGGGGACAGGCACCTAACTATGGCTACACCTTC.

Note on this clone: This specimen includes other DNA sequences encoding the same CDR3. The rearrangement uses TRBV4-2 and TRBJ2-1; D is perhaps TRBD1 (6 bases). CDR1 is LGHNA and CDR2 is YNFKEQ in the germline V gene. There are 16 residues in the CDR3. V lost 2 bases and J 0 bases, leaving 11 bases between the germline ends. In DNA form, the CDR3 reads TGTGCCAGCAGCCAAAGGGCACAGGGCTCCTACAATGAGCAGTTCTTC. It specifies CASSQRAQGSYNEQFF.

The rearrangement joins TRBV19 to TRBJ1-4, with 10 bases lining up with TRBD1. This CDR3 comprises 14 residues. Germline CDR1 reads LNHDA; CDR2 reads SQIVND (reference sequence). V shed 6 bases, J shed 8 bases, and the junction held 6 bases outside the gene matches. As DNA, the CDR3 is TGTGCCAGTAGCGACCCGGGACAGGGGGAAAAACTGTTTTTT. It translates to CASSDPGQGEKLFF.

The chain recombines TRBV13 with TRBJ2-3, with 7 bases fitting TRBD2. Germline CDR1 reads PRHDT; CDR2 reads FYEKMQ (reference sequence). Trimming removed 0 bases from V and 2 bases from J; junction bases left unmatched: 5. The CDR3 runs to 16 residues. CDR3 coding DNA: TGTGCCAGCAGCTTAGGATCAGCGGGGTACACAGATACGCAGTATTTT. This translates into CASSLGSAGYTDTQYF.

This chain links TRBV11-2 with TRBJ2-7; weak D call: TRBD1 (6 bases). Germline V gene lookup returns CDR1 SGHAT and CDR2 FQNNGV. Deletions cut 0 bases from V and 7 bases from J, with 13 bases between. This CDR3 has 14 amino acids. The DNA for the CDR3 is TGTGCCAGCAGCTTAGACAGGGGCACTAGGGAGCAGTACTTC. Its protein is CASSLDRGTREQYF.

V is TRBV11-3 and J is TRBJ1-1, with a tentative D call TRBD1 (5 bases). The CDR3 has 16 amino acids. Trimming took 0 bases from V and 1 from J, leaving 12 bases between them. Germline CDR1 SGHNT, CDR2 YENEEA. The DNA of the CDR3 is TGTGCCAGCAGCTTAGATAGCGGCGGGGGGAACACTGAAGCTTTCTTT. Encoded protein: CASSLDSGGGNTEAFF.

About this clone: The junction differs from germline at one of its ends, possibly a read error. The chain is built from TRBV6-6 and TRBJ1-5; TRBD1 agrees at 7 bases. Germline loops: CDR1 MNHNY, CDR2 SVGAGI (reference sequence). The CDR3 extends over 16 amino acids. The DNA for the CDR3 is TGTGCCAGCAGCCGCCAACAGGGGAGGAGCAGTCAGCCCCAGCATTTT. It encodes CASSRQQGRSSQPQHF.

The chain is built from TRBV27 and TRBJ2-2; 8 nucleotides align to TRBD1. V lost 5 bases and J lost 8; bases outside the gene matches: 7. CDR3 length: 14 residues. Germline V CDR1 and CDR2: MNHEY, SMNVEV (reference sequence). DNA for the CDR3: TGTGCCAGCAGTAAAGACAGGGGTGGTGGGGAGCTGTTTTTT. It codes for CASSKDRGGGELFF.

The chain carries TRBV5-1 and TRBJ1-1; 12 nucleotides match TRBD1. V lost 4 bases to trimming and J lost 1 base; unmatched junction nucleotides: 8. CDR3 length: 17 amino acids. CDR1 is SGHRS and CDR2 is YFSETQ in the germline V gene. The CDR3 region is CASSVRDRGLANTEAFF. DNA for the CDR3: TGCGCCAGCAGCGTAAGGGACAGGGGGCTGGCGAACACTGAAGCTTTCTTT.

The chain couples TRBV2 to TRBJ2-5; 9 bases are a match to TRBD2. In germline, CDR1 is SNHLY, CDR2 FYNNEI. J gave up 7 bases and V 6 bases, and 6 bases lay outside the gene matches. This CDR3 contains 13 residues. The CDR3 DNA is TGTGCCAGCAGCGCGGGAGGGGATGGGACCCAGTACTTC. This codes for CASSAGGDGTQYF.

The rearrangement uses TRBV5-8 and TRBJ2-1; 9 bases map to TRBD1. Germline assignment: CDR1 SGHTS and CDR2 YDEGEE. V dropped 4 bases and J dropped 9; count of bases not matched to a gene: 14. The CDR3 has 16 amino acids. CDR3 DNA: TGTGCCAGCAGCCCCACCGACAGGGGGAGGCGGGGTGAGCAGTTCTTC. Its protein is CASSPTDRGRRGEQFF. Together with reference TRBV5-8 and TRBJ2-1, the CDR3 gives the full variable domain: EAGVTQSPTHLIKTRGQQATLRCSPISGHTSVYWYQQALGLGLQFLLWYDEGEERNRGNFPPRFSGRQFPNYSSELNVNALELEDSALYLCASSPTDRGRRGEQFFGPGTRLTVL.

This rearrangement joins TRBV4-3 to TRBJ2-3, with 7 bases matching TRBD1. The CDR3 has 15 amino acids. Germline V gene lookup returns CDR1 LGHNA and CDR2 YSLEER. Trimming removed 5 bases from V and 1 base from J; junction bases left unmatched: 6. The CDR3 nucleotides read TGCGCCAGCAGCTCACAGGGGAAGGGCACAGATACGCAGTATTTT. Amino acids: CASSSQGKGTDTQYF.

The chain carries TRBV19 and TRBJ2-5; 9 positions match TRBD2. This CDR3 is 15 amino acids long. V was pared by 2 bases and J by 4 bases, with 5 bases of the junction left unmatched. Germline lookup yields CDR1 LNHDA and CDR2 SQIVND (reference sequence). The CDR3, as DNA: TGTGCCAGTAGTATATTAGCGGGAGCTAGAGAGACCCAGTACTTC. It yields the protein CASSILAGARETQYF.